Below are 6 T cell receptor beta chains sequenced from a single sample in a study of T-cell reconstitution after alpha-beta-depleted transplantation in children. A library of TCRbeta sequences, prepared with unique molecular identifiers, was generated. TCRdb re-called the PCR reads with MiXCR, one entry per CDR3 protein. The table records 130,000 to 150,000 distinct CDR3 sequences, around 8.5% of them present only once. This specimen was PBMCs, mostly from graft donor cells, taken 180 days after TCRalphabeta/CD19-depleted stem cell transplant. Every receptor here comes from a female patient aged 2-10 years who had a stem cell transplant for congenital amegakaryocytic thrombocytopenia, so the T cells may come from the graft donor.

This clonotype came up many times. This chain joins TRBV12-3 or TRBV12-4 and TRBJ2-1; tentatively, D is TRBD2 (6 bases). Trimming took off 1 base at V and 9 bases at J, with 25 bases between the two ends. The CDR3 has 18 amino acids. The CDR3 region is CASSLGPVSGGNPREQFF. DNA for the CDR3: TGTGCCAGCAGTTTAGGACCCGTTAGCGGAGGGAACCCGCGTGAGCAGTTCTTC.

This clonotype has at least ten counts. V gene TRBV12-3 or TRBV12-4 combines with J gene TRBJ2-3, with 9 positions matching TRBD1. Trimming removed 5 bases from V and 4 bases from J; junction bases left unmatched: 7. There are 15 residues in the CDR3. CDR3 coding DNA: TGTGCCAGCAGTCCCCGGACAGGGGAGGCAGATACGCAGTATTTT. Its protein product is CASSPRTGEADTQYF.

The table lists this clonotype with many counts. This chain links TRBV20-1 with TRBJ1-1; TRBD1 agrees at 10 bases. The V gene end was trimmed by 6 bases and the J gene end by 11 bases; junction bases not matched to a gene: 12. CDR1 DFQATT and CDR2 SNEGSKA come from the germline V gene (reference sequence). The CDR3 covers 13 residues. This CDR3 reads CSAVGQGDRAAFF. CDR3 bases: TGCAGTGCAGTAGGACAGGGGGATCGAGCGGCTTTCTTT.

On this clonotype: A much more abundant neighbour one base away suggests this may be a read error. This rearrangement joins TRBV5-1 to TRBJ2-7; the D gene is possibly TRBD1 (5 bases). From germline, CDR1 is SGHRS and CDR2 YFSETQ. Trimming took 6 bases from V and 6 from J, leaving 13 bases between them. The CDR3 is made up of 12 amino acids. This CDR3 is CASIFQGTEQYF. As DNA, the CDR3 is TGCGCCAGCATCTTCCAGGGTACCGAGCAGTACTTC.

This clonotype counts as medium-sized. The chain uses TRBV4-1 and TRBJ2-1, with 9 bases lining up with TRBD2. The CDR3 totals 18 residues. With V trimmed by 1 base and J by 6 bases, 13 bases remained unmatched. Germline V gene sequence: CDR1 MGHRA, CDR2 YSYEKL. The CDR3 reads CASSQGLLAGPRGNEQFF. CDR3 sequence (DNA): TGCGCCAGCAGCCAAGGTCTCCTAGCGGGACCTCGTGGCAATGAGCAGTTCTTC.

This clonotype has a count of ten or more. The chain carries TRBV5-1 and TRBJ2-1; D is unclear. This CDR3 is 11 amino acids long. The germline gives CDR1 SGHRS, CDR2 YFSETQ. V was pared by 3 bases and J by 2 bases, with 0 bases between. As DNA, the CDR3 is TGCGCCAGCAGCTCCTACAATGAGCAGTTCTTC. Encoded protein: CASSSYNEQFF.